Each of the 10 T cell receptor beta chains below was sequenced from the same sample in a study of T cell responses to AZD1222 COVID-19 vaccine. Libraries were prepared by immunoSEQ multiplex PCR; TCRdb keeps only in-frame clonotypes and omits some of them. The sample gives about 150,000 clones, roughly nine tenths of which show up once; just over 5% is in the top ten. The sequencing used peripheral blood, collected on day 0 of AZD1222 vaccination. These TCRs come from an adult in good health.

J is TRBJ1-1 and V is TRBV4-1; D gene ambiguous. This CDR3 region has 14 residues. V lost 0 bases to trimming and J lost 6 bases, with 11 bases between them. Germline assignment: CDR1 MGHRA and CDR2 YSYEKL. The CDR3 nucleotides are TGCGCCAGCAGCCAAGAGCGTACAGCGTCTGAAGCTTTCTTT. Residues: CASSQERTASEAFF.

V usage is TRBV3-1 (or the pseudogene TRBV3-2) and J usage is TRBJ1-2; the D gene is possibly TRBD1 (6 bases). The ends were cut back, 1 base at V and 6 bases at J, with 15 bases in the middle. Germline CDR1 is LGHDT and CDR2 is YNNKEL (reference sequence). The CDR3 has 15 amino acids. The CDR3 here is CASSQVPLRGDGYTF. In DNA, the CDR3 is TGTGCCAGCAGCCAAGTTCCCCTCAGGGGCGATGGCTACACCTTC.

The chain uses TRBV5-4 and TRBJ1-1, with TRBD1 matching 8 bases. Per germline, CDR1 SGHNT and CDR2 YYREEE (reference sequence). J lost 0 bases, V lost 4 bases, and 8 bases had no gene match. The CDR3 runs to 16 residues. CDR3 loop: CASSQRRQGLNTEAFF. The CDR3 DNA reads TGTGCCAGCAGCCAACGACGACAGGGGTTGAACACTGAAGCTTTCTTT.

Notes on this clone: At one end, the junction sequence differs from germline, possibly due to a read error. J is TRBJ2-7 and V is TRBV13; TRBD1 agrees at 9 bases. The CDR3 totals 15 residues. Germline V gives CDR1 PRHDT, CDR2 FYEKMQ (reference sequence). CDR3 amino acids: CASSLGTGRVYEQYF. In DNA, the CDR3 is TGTGCCAGCAGCCTAGGGACAGGGCGAGTCTACGAGCAGTACTTC.

The chain recombines TRBV6-6 with TRBJ1-2; 8 bases are shared with TRBD1. Germline CDR1 reads MNHNY; CDR2 reads SVGAGI (reference sequence). The length of the CDR3 is 16 residues. After removal of 0 bases from V and 5 bases from J, the junction contained 8 bases not matched to a gene. The CDR3 nucleotides read TGTGCCAGCAGTTACTCGTCCAGGGGGCAGGGGTATGGCTACACCTTC. Protein sequence: CASSYSSRGQGYGYTF.

The chain joins TRBV5-6 to TRBJ2-5, with D unclear. CDR3 length: 14 residues. The germline CDR1 and CDR2 sequences are SGHDT and YYEEEE. Trimming pared 4 bases from V and 0 bases from J, leaving 10 bases between. The CDR3 nucleotides read TGTGCCAGCAGCGAGGCCGTGTACCAAGAGACCCAGTACTTC. It translates to CASSEAVYQETQYF.

This chain connects TRBV28 to TRBJ2-5; D might be TRBD1 (5 bases). Germline V CDR1 and CDR2: MDHEN, SYDVKM. This CDR3 comprises 12 residues. V was shortened by 7 bases and J by 4 bases, with 10 bases between the two germline ends. The CDR3 reads CASTGNRETQYF. Here the CDR3 DNA reads TGTGCCAGCACAGGGAACCGAGAGACCCAGTACTTC.

V is TRBV7-3 and J is TRBJ2-7; 9 positions match TRBD1. From germline, CDR1 is SGHTA and CDR2 FQGTGA. The CDR3 runs to 17 residues. Losses at the gene ends were 5 bases for V and 4 bases for J; bases not matched to a gene: 15. CDR3 in DNA: TGTGCCAGCAGCGATATCAGCATCGCACAGGGGGCTTACGAGCAGTACTTC. This translates into CASSDISIAQGAYEQYF.

V and J are TRBV3-1 (or the pseudogene TRBV3-2) and TRBJ2-7; D is unclear. V gave up 0 bases and J gave up 4 bases, with 25 bases separating them. Germline assignment: CDR1 LGHDT and CDR2 YNNKEL (reference sequence). This CDR3 has 19 amino acids. Written as DNA, the CDR3 is TGTGCCAGCAGCCAAGATCTCGACGGGCCACGAGGCGGTGATTACGAGCAGTACTTC. It yields the protein CASSQDLDGPRGGDYEQYF.

This clone was recorded a few times. The chain carries TRBV5-1 and TRBJ2-2; no firm D call. Germline V lookup: CDR1 SGHRS, CDR2 YFSETQ. With 5 bases removed from V and 3 bases from J, the gap between germline ends came to 11 bases. CDR3 length equals 14 residues. Here the CDR3 reads CASSMSTYTGELFF. DNA of the CDR3: TGCGCCAGCAGTATGAGTACTTACACCGGGGAGCTGTTTTTT.